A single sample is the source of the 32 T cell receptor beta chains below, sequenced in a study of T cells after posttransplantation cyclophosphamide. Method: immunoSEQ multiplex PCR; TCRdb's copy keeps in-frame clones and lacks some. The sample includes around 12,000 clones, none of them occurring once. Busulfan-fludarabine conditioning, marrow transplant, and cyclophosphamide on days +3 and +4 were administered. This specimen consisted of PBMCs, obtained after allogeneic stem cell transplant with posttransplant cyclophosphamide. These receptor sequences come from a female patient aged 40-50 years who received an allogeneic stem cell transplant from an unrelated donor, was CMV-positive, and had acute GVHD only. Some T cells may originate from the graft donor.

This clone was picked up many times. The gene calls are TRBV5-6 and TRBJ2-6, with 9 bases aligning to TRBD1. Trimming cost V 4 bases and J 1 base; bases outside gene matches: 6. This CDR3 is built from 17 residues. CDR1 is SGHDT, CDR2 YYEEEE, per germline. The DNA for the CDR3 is TGTGCCAGCAGCCCGGGACAGGGCGATTCTGGGGCCAACGTCCTGACTTTC. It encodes CASSPGQGDSGANVLTF.

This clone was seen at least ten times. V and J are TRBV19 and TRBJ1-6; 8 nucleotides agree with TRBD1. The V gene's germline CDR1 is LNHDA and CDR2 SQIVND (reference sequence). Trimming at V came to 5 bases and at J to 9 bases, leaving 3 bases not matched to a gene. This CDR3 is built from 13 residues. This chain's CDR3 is CASSDRGTSPLHF. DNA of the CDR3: TGTGCCAGTAGTGACAGGGGAACTTCACCCCTCCACTTT.

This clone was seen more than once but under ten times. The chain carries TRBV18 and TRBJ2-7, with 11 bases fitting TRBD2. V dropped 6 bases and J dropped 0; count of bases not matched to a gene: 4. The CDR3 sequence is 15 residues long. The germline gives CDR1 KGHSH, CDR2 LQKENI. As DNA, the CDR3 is TGTGCCAGCTCGCAAGGACTAGCGGGCTCCTACGAGCAGTACTTC. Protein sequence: CASSQGLAGSYEQYF.

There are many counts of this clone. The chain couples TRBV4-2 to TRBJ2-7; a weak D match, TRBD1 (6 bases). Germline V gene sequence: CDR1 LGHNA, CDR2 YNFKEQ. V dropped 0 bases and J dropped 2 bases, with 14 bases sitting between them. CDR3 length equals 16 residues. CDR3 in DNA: TGTGCCAGCAGCCAAGAGGTCAGGGGCCCTACCTACGAGCAGTACTTC. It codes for CASSQEVRGPTYEQYF.

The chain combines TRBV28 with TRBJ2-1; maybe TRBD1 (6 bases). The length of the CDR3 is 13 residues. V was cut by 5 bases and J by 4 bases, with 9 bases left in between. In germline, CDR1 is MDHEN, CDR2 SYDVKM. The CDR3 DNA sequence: TGTGCCAGCAGTAGACAGGATTACAATGAGCAGTTCTTC. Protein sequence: CASSRQDYNEQFF.

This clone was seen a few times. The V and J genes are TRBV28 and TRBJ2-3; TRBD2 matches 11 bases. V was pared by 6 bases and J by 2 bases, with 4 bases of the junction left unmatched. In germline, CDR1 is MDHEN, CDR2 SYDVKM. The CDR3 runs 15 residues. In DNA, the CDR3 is TGTGCCAGCAGACCGGGACTAGCGGTCACAGATACGCAGTATTTT. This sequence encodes CASRPGLAVTDTQYF.

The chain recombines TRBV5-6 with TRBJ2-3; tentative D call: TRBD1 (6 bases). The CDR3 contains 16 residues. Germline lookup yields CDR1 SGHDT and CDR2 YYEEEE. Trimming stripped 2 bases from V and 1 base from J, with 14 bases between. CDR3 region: CASSLVGARGTDTQYF. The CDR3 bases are TGTGCCAGCAGCTTAGTGGGGGCGCGTGGCACAGATACGCAGTATTTT.

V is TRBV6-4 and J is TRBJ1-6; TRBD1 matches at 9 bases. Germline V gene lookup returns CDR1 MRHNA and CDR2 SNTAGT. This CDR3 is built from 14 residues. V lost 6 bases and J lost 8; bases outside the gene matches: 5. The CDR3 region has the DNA TGTGCCAGCAGCCGGGACAGGGTGGATTCACCCCTCCACTTT. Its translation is CASSRDRVDSPLHF.

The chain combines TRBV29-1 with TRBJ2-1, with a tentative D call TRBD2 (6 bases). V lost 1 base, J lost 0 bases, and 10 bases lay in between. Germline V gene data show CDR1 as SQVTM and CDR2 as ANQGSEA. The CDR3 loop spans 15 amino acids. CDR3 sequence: CSVEGGTYSYNEQFF. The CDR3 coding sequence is TGCAGCGTTGAAGGGGGGACTTACTCCTACAATGAGCAGTTCTTC.

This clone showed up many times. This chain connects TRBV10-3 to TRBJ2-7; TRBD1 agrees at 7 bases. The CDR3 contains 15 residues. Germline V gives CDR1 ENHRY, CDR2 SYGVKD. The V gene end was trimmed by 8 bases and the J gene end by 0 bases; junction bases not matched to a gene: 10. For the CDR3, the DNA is TGTGCCATCGGGTCGGGCAGGGGGAACTCCTACGAGCAGTACGTC. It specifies CAIGSGRGNSYEQYV.

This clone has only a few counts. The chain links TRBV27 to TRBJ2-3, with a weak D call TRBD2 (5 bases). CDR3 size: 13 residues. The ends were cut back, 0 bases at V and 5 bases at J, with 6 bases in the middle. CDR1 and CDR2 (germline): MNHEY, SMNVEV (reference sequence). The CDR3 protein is CASSLSREDTQYF. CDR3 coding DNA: TGTGCCAGCAGTTTATCGAGGGAAGATACGCAGTATTTT.

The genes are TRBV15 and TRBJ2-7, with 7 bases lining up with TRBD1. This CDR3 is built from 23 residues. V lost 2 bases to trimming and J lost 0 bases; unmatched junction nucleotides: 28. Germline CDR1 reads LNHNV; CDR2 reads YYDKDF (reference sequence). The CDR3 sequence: CATSRPDALERDSPFRGSYEQYF. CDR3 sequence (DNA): TGTGCCACCAGCAGACCGGACGCTCTCGAGAGGGACAGTCCTTTCCGAGGCTCCTACGAGCAGTACTTC. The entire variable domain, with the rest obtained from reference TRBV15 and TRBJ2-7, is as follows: DAMVIQNPRYQVTQFGKPVTLSCSQTLNHNVMYWYQQKSSQAPKLLFHYYDKDFNNEADTPDNFQSRRPNTSFCFLDIRSPGLGDTAMYLCATSRPDALERDSPFRGSYEQYFGPGTRLTVT.

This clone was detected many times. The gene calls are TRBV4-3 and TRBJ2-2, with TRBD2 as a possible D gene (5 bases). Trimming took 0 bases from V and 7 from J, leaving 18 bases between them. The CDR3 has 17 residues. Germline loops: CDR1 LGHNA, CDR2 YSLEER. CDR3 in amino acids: CASSQDPKARGNGELFF. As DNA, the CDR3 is TGCGCCAGCAGCCAAGATCCAAAAGCACGGGGTAACGGGGAGCTGTTTTTT.

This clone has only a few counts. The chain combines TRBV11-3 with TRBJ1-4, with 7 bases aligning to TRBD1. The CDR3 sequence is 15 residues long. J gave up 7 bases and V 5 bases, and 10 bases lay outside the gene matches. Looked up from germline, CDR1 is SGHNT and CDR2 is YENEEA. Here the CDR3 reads CASSERGQGGEKLFF. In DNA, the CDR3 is TGTGCCAGCAGCGAAAGGGGGCAGGGAGGTGAAAAACTGTTTTTT.

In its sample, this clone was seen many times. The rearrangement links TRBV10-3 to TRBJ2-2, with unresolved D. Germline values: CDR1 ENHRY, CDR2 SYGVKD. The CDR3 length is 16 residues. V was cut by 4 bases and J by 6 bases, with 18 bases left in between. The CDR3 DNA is TGTGCCATCAGTGTAGTCAGCCGGGTAACCCCCGGGGAGCTGTTTTTT. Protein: CAISVVSRVTPGELFF.

The CDR3 nucleotides read TGTGCCAGCAGTGAAGCGCGGGGGGAGGAACAGCATTTT. Translated: CASSEARGEEQHF. The chain couples TRBV6-1 to TRBJ1-5, with a tentative D call TRBD1 (5 bases). Germline V gene lookup returns CDR1 MNHNS and CDR2 SASEGT. The CDR3 is made up of 13 amino acids. V shed 0 bases and J shed 13 bases, with 13 bases lying between them.

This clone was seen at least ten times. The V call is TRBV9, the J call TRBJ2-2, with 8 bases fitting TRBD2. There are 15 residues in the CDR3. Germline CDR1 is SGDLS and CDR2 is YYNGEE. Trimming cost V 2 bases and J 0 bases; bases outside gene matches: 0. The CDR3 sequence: CASSVSGANTGELFF. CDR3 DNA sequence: TGTGCCAGCAGCGTTAGCGGGGCGAACACCGGGGAGCTGTTTTTT.

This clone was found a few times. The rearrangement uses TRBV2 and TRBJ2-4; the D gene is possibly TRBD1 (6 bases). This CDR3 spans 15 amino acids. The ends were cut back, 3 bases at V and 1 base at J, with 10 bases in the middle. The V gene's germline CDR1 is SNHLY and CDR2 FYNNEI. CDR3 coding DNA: TGTGCCAGCAGTGAGCAGGGGATGGCCAAAAACATTCAGTACTTC. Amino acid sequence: CASSEQGMAKNIQYF.

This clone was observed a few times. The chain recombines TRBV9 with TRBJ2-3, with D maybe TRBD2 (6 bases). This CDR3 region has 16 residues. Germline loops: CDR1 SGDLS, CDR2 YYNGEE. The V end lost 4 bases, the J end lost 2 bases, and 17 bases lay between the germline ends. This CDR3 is CASSPSHRRDTDTQYF. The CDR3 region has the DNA TGTGCCAGCAGCCCCTCCCACAGGAGGGACACAGATACGCAGTATTTT.

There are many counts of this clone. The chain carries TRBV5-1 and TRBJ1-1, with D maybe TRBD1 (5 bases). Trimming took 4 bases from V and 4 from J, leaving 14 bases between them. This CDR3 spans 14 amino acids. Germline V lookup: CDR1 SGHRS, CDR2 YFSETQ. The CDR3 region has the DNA TGCGCCAGCAGCCCATTGGGGGGGAGCACTGAAGCTTTCTTT. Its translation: CASSPLGGSTEAFF.

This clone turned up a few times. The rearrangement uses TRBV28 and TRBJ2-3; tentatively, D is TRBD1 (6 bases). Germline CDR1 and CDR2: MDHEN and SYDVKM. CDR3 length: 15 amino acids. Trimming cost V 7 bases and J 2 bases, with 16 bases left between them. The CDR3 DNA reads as TGTGCCAGCACCCAAATGGGGGCAAACACAGATACGCAGTATTTT. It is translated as CASTQMGANTDTQYF.

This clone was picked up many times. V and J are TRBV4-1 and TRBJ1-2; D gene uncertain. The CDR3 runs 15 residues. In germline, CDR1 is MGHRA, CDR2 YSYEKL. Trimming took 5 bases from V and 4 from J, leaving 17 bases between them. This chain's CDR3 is CASSGAGKFVYGYTF. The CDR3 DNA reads TGCGCCAGCAGCGGTGCGGGGAAGTTCGTCTATGGCTACACCTTC.

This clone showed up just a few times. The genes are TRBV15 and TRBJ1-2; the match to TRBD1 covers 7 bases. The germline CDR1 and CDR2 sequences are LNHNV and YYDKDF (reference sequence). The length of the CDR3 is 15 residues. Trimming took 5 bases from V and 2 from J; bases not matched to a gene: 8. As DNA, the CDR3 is TGTGCCACCAGCGCCCGACAGGGCTTGAACTATGGCTACACCTTC. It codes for CATSARQGLNYGYTF.

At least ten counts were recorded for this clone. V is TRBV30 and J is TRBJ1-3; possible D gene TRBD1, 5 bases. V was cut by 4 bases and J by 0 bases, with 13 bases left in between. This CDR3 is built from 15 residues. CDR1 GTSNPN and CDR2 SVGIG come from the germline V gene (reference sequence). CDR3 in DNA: TGTGCCTGGACCTCTACGACAGTCTCTGGAAACACCATATATTTT. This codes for CAWTSTTVSGNTIYF. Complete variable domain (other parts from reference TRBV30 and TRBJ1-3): SQTIHQWPATLVQPVGSPLSLECTVEGTSNPNLYWYRQAAGRGLQLLFYSVGIGQISSEVPQNLSASRPQDRQFILSSKKLLLSDSGFYLCAWTSTTVSGNTIYFGEGSWLTVV.

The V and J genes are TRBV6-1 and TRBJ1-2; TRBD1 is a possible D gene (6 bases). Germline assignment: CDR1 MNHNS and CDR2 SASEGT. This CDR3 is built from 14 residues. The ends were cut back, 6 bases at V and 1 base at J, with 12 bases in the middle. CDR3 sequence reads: CASRVQGHNYGYTF. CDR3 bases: TGTGCCAGCAGGGTCCAGGGGCATAACTATGGCTACACCTTC.

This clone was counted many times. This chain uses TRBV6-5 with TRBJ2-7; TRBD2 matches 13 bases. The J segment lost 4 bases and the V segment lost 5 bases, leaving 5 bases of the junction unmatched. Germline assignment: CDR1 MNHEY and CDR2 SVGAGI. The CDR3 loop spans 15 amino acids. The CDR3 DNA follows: TGTGCCAGCAGTGCGGGGACTAGCGGGGTTTACGAGCAGTACGTC. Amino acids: CASSAGTSGVYEQYV.

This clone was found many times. The CDR3 reads CASSRVGGNTEAFF. The CDR3, as DNA: TGTGCCAGCAGCCGCGTCGGGGGTAACACTGAAGCTTTCTTT. The gene calls are TRBV5-5 and TRBJ1-1, with D perhaps matching TRBD1 (5 bases). This CDR3 comprises 14 residues. Germline lookup yields CDR1 SGHKS and CDR2 YYEKEE (reference sequence). Trimming shortened V by 4 bases and J by 2 bases, and 12 bases separated the two germline ends.

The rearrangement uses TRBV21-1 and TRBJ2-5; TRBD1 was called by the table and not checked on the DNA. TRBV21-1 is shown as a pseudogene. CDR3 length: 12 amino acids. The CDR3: CATTGGTETQYF. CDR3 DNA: TGTGCCACGACAGGGGGCACGGAGACCCAGTACTTC.

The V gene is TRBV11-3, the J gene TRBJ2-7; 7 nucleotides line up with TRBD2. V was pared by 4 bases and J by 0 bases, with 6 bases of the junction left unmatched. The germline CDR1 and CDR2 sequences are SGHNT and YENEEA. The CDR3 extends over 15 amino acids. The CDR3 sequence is CASSWPIAGSYEQYV. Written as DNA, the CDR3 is TGTGCCAGCAGCTGGCCAATAGCGGGCTCCTACGAGCAGTACGTC.

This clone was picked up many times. The CDR3 bases are TGTGCCAGCAGTGAAGCGCTTTGGCAGATCAATGAGCAGTTCTTC. Translation gives CASSEALWQINEQFF. The rearrangement joins TRBV2 to TRBJ2-1; D is unclear. Trimming removed 0 bases from V and 6 bases from J, with 12 bases in between. Per the germline V gene, CDR1 is SNHLY and CDR2 is FYNNEI. The CDR3 contains 15 residues.

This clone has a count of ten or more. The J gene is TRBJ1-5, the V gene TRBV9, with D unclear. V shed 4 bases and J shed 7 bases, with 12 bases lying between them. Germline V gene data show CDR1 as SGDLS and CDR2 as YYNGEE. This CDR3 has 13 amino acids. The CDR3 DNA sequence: TGTGCCAGCAGCCCCGGAGGGTCCCAGCCCCAGCATTTT. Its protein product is CASSPGGSQPQHF.

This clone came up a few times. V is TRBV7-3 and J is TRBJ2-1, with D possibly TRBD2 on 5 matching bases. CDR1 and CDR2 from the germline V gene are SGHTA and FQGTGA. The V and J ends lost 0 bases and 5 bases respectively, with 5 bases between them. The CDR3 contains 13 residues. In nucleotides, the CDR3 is TGTGCCAGCAGCTTAACGCGGGACAATGAGCAGTTCTTC. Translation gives CASSLTRDNEQFF.